This TCR beta chain was documented in a study of PD-1 blockade in classical Hodgkin lymphoma. Findings and caveats of the study: Reported baseline diversity: healthy donors highest, relapsed/refractory patients lowest. Repertoire differences have undefined causes, possibly disease activity or prior therapy.

With regard to this clone: Its antigen remains unidentified.

The time point was: newly diagnosed, previously untreated cHL patient sample. The CDR3 contains 15 residues. CDR1 MGHRA and CDR2 YSYEKL come from the germline V gene. Trimming removed 3 bases from V and 0 bases from J; junction bases left unmatched: 4. TCRdb's copy holds only in-frame clones and misses some; the assay was immunoSEQ multiplex PCR. The sample contains roughly 70,000 clones, about 94% of which appear only once. V is TRBV4-1 and J is TRBJ2-5; 7 nucleotides match TRBD2. Sequenced: peripheral blood mononuclear cells (PBMCs). This TCR came from a human donor with classical Hodgkin lymphoma. The CDR3 DNA reads as TGCGCCAGCAGCCAGGGCGGGACTAACCAAGAGACCCAGTACTTC. Its protein is CASSQGGTNQETQYF.